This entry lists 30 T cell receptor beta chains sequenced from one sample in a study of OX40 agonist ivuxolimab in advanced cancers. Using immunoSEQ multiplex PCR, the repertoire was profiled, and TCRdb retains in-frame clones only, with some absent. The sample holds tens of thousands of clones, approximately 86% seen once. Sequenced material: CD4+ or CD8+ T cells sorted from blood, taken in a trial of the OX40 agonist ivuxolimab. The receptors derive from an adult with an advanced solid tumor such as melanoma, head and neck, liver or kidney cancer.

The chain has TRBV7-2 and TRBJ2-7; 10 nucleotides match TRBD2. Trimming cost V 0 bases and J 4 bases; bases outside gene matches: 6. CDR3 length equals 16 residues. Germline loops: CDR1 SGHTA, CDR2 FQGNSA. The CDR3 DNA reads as TGTGCCAGCAGCTTAGCGCTTTCTAGCGGGAGATACGAGCAGTACTTC. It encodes CASSLALSSGRYEQYF.

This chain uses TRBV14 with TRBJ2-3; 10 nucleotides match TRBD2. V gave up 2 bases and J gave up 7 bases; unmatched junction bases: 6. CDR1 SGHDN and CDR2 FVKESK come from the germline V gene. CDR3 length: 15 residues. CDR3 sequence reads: CASSQLSGRVHTQYF. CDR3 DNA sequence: TGTGCCAGCAGCCAATTGAGCGGGAGGGTACATACGCAGTATTTT.

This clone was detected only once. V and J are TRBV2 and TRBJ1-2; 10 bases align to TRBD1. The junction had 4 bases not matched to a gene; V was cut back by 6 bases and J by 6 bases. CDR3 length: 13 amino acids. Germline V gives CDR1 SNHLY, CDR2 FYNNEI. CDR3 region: CASRTGGSDGYTF. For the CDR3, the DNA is TGTGCCAGCAGGACAGGGGGCTCTGATGGCTACACCTTC. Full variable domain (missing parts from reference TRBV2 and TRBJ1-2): EPEVTQTPSHQVTQMGQEVILRCVPISNHLYFYWYRQILGQKVEFLVSFYNNEISEKSEIFDDQFSVERPDGSNFTLKIRSTKLEDSAMYFCASRTGGSDGYTFGSGTRLTVV.

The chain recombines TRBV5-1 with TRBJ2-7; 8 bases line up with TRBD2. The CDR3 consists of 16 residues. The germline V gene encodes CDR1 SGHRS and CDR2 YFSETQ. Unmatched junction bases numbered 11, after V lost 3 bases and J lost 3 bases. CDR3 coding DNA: TGCGCCAGCAGCTCGGCGGGAGGCCCAGAAATCTACGAGCAGTACTTC. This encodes CASSSAGGPEIYEQYF.

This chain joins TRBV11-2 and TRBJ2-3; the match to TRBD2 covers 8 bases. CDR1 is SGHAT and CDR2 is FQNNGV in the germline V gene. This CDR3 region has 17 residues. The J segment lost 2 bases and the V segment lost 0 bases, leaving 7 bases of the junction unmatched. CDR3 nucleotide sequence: TGTGCCAGCAGCTTAGATTTGGTAGCGGGATACACAGATACGCAGTATTTT. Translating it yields CASSLDLVAGYTDTQYF.

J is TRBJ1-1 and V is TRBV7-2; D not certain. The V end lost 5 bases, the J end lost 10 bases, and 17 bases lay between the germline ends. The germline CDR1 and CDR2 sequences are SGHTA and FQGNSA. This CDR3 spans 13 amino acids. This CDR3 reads CASSQDPGSGAFF. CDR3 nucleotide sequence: TGTGCCAGCAGCCAAGATCCTGGCTCCGGAGCTTTCTTT.

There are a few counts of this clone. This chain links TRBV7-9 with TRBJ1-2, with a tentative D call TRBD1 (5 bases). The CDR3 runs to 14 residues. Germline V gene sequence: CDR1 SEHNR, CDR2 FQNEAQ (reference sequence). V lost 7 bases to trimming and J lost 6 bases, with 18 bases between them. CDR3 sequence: CASTLTGEVHGYTF. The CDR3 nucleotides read TGTGCCAGCACCCTCACGGGGGAGGTTCATGGCTACACCTTC.

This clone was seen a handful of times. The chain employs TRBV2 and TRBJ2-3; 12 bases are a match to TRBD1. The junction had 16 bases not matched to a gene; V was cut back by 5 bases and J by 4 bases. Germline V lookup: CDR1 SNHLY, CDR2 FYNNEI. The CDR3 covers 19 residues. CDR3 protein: CASSPPWGTGGSVPDTQYF. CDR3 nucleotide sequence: TGTGCCAGCAGTCCTCCCTGGGGGACAGGGGGCTCGGTCCCAGATACGCAGTATTTT. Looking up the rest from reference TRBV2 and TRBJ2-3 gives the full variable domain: EPEVTQTPSHQVTQMGQEVILRCVPISNHLYFYWYRQILGQKVEFLVSFYNNEISEKSEIFDDQFSVERPDGSNFTLKIRSTKLEDSAMYFCASSPPWGTGGSVPDTQYFGPGTRLTVL.

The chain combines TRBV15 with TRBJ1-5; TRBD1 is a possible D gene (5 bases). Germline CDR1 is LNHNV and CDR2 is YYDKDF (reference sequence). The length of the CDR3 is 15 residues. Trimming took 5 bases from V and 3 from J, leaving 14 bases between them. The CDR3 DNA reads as TGTGCCACCAGCCGCGGGGACCGAAACAATCAGCCCCAGCATTTT. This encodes CATSRGDRNNQPQHF.

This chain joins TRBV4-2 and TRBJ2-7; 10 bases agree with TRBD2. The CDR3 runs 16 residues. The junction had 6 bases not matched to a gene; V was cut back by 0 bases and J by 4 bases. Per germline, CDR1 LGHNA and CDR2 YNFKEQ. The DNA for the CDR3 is TGTGCCAGCAGCCAAGAACGTAGCGGGAGGAATTACGAGCAGTACTTC. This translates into CASSQERSGRNYEQYF.

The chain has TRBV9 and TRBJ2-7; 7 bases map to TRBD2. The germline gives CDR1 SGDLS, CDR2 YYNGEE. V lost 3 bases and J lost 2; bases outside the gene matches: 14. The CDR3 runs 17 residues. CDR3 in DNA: TGTGCCAGCAGCGCGGATTCAGGGCTAGCGGATACCTACGAGCAGTACTTC. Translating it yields CASSADSGLADTYEQYF.

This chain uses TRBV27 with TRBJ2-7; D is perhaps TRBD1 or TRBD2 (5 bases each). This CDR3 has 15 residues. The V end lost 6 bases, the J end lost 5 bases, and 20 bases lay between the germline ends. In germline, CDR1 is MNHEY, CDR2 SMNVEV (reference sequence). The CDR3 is CASSSPPSRGHEQYF. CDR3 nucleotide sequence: TGTGCCAGCAGCTCTCCCCCTTCTCGGGGCCACGAGCAGTACTTC.

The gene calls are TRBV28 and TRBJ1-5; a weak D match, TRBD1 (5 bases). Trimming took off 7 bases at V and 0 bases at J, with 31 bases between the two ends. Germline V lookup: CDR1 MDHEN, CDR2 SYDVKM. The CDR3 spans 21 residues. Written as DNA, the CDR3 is TGTGCCAGCACCCAATTCACCGGGACCGGAGATACCATATATAGCAATCAGCCCCAGCATTTT. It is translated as CASTQFTGTGDTIYSNQPQHF.

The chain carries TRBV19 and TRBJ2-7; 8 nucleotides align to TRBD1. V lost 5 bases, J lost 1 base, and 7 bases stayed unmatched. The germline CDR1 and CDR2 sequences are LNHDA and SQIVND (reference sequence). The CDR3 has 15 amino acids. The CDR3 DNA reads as TGTGCCAGTAGTGCCCCAGGGGGCCCATCCTACGAGCAGTACTTC. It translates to CASSAPGGPSYEQYF.

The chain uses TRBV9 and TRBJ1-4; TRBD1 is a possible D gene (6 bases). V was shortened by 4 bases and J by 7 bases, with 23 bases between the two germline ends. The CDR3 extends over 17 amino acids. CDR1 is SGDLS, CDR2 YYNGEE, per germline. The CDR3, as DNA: TGTGCCAGCAGCCCCCACACGCAGGGGACGAGGGGTGAAAAACTGTTTTTT. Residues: CASSPHTQGTRGEKLFF.

Written as DNA, the CDR3 is TGTGCCAGCAGTTACGGACTAGCGTCCTACGAGCAGTACTTC. Protein sequence: CASSYGLASYEQYF. The chain uses TRBV6-5 and TRBJ2-7; 9 bases align to TRBD2. This CDR3 has 14 amino acids. The junction had 0 bases not matched to a gene; V was cut back by 2 bases and J by 1 base. The germline V gene has CDR1 MNHEY and CDR2 SVGAGI.

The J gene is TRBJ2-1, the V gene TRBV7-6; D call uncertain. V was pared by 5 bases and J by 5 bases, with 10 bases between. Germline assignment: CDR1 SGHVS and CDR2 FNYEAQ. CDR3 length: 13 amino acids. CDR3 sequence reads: CASSPSSDNEQFF. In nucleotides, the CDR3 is TGTGCCAGCAGCCCCTCGTCGGACAATGAGCAGTTCTTC. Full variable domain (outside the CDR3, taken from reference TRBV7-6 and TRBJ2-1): GAGVSQSPRYKVTKRGQDVALRCDPISGHVSLYWYRQALGQGPEFLTYFNYEAQQDKSGLPNDRFSAERPEGSISTLTIQRTEQRDSAMYRCASSPSSDNEQFFGPGTRLTVL.

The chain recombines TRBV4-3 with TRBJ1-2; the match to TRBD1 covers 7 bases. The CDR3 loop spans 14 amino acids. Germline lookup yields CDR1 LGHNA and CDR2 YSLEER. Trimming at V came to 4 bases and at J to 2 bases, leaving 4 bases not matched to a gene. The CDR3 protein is CASSPLDRNYGYTF. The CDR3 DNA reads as TGCGCCAGCAGCCCCTTGGACAGGAACTATGGCTACACCTTC.

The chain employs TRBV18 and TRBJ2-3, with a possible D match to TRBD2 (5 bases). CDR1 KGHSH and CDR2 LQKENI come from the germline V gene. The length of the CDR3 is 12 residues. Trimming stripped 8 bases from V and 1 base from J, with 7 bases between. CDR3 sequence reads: CASARGTDTQYF. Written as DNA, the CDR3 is TGTGCCAGCGCGCGGGGCACAGATACGCAGTATTTT.

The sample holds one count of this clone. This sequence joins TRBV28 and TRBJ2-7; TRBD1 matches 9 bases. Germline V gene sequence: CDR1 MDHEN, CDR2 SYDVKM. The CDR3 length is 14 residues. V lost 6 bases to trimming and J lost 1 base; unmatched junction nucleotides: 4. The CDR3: CASRLTGGSYEQYF. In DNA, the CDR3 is TGTGCCAGCAGGCTGACAGGGGGTTCCTACGAGCAGTACTTC.

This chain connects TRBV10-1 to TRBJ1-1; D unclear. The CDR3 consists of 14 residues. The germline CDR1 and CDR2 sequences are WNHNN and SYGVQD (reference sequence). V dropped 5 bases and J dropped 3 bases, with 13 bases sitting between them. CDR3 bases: TGCGCCAGCAGTAAATCGGGGAAGCACACTGAAGCTTTCTTT. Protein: CASSKSGKHTEAFF.

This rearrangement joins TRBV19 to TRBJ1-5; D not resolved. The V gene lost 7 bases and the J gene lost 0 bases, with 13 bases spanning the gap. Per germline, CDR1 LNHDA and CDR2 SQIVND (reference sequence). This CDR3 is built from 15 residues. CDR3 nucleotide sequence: TGTGCCAGTAAATTCATGCTATATAGCAATCAGCCCCAGCATTTT. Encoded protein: CASKFMLYSNQPQHF.

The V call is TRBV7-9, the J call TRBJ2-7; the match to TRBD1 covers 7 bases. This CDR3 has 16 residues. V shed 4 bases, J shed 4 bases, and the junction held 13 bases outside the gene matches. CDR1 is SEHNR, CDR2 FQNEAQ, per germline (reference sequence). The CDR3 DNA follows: TGTGCCAGCAGCTCTTCCTGGGACAGCGCCTATTACGAGCAGTACTTC. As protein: CASSSSWDSAYYEQYF.

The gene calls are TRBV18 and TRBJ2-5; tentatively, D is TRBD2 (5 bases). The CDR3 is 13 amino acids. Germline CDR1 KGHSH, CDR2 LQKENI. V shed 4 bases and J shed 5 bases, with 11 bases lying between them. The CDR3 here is CASSLVPGETQYF. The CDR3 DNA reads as TGTGCCAGCTCACTCGTCCCGGGGGAGACCCAGTACTTC.

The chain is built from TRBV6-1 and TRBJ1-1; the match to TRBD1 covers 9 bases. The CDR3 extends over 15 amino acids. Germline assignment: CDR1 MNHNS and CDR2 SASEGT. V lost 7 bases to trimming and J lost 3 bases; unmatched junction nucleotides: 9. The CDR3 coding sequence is TGTGCCAGCAAGTACAGGGGGCAAGGTGACACTGAAGCTTTCTTT. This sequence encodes CASKYRGQGDTEAFF.

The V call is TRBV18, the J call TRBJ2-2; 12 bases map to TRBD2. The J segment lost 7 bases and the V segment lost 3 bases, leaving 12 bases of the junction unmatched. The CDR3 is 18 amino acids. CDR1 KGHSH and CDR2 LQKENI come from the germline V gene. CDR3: CASSPTSGRLGNGGELFF. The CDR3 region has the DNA TGTGCCAGCTCACCGACTAGCGGGAGACTCGGGAACGGCGGGGAGCTGTTTTTT.

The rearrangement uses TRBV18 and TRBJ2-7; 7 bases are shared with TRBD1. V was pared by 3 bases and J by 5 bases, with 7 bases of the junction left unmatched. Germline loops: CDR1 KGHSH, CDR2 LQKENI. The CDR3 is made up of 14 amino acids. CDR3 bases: TGTGCCAGCTCACCTCGGACAGGCGGCGACGAGCAGTACTTC. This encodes CASSPRTGGDEQYF. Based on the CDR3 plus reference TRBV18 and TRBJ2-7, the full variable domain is NAGVMQNPRHLVRRRGQEARLRCSPMKGHSHVYWYRQLPEEGLKFMVYLQKENIIDESGMPKERFSAEFPKEGPSILRIQQVVRGDSAAYFCASSPRTGGDEQYFGPGTRLTVT.

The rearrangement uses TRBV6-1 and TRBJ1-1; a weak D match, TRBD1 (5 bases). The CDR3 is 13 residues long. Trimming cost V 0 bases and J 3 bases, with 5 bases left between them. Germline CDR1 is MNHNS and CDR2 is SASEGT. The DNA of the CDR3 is TGTGCCAGCAGTGAAGCCAGGGACACTGAAGCTTTCTTT. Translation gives CASSEARDTEAFF.

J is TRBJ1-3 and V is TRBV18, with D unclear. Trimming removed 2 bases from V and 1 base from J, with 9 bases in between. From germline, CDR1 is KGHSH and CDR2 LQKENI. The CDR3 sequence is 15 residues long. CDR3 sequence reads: CASSPGVSSGNTIYF. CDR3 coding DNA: TGTGCCAGCTCACCAGGGGTTTCATCTGGAAACACCATATATTTT.

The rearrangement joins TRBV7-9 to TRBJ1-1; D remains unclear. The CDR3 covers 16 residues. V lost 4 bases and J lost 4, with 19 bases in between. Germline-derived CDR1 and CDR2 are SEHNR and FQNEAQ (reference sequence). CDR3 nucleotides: TGTGCCAGCAGCTATAACCCGAACGTTAGGCCCACTGAAGCTTTCTTT. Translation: CASSYNPNVRPTEAFF.